These 23 T cell receptor beta chains came from one sample sequenced in a study of cytomegalovirus exposure and HLA in healthy donors. The study ran its PCR with 60 Vbeta and 13 Jbeta primers. Produced via immunoSEQ multiplex PCR; TCRdb's table is partial and in-frame only. Here the sample spans about 110,000 clones, 70% to 80% being singletons. The sample comprised PBMCs. These receptors were collected from a man between 45 and 60 years old in good health and CMV-seropositive.

V and J are TRBV11-1 and TRBJ2-3, with a weak D call TRBD2 (6 bases). CDR1 is SGHAT and CDR2 is FQDESV in the germline V gene (reference sequence). The length of the CDR3 is 14 residues. The V end was cut by 5 bases, the J end by 2 bases, with 11 bases between. CDR3 loop: CASSHLAATDTQYF. CDR3 DNA: TGTGCCAGCAGCCATTTAGCGGCCACAGATACGCAGTATTTT.

This sequence joins TRBV12-5 and TRBJ2-2, with 11 positions matching TRBD1. The CDR3 loop spans 16 amino acids. The germline V gene encodes CDR1 LGHNT and CDR2 FRNRAP. J gave up 6 bases and V 6 bases, and 9 bases lay outside the gene matches. The CDR3 nucleotides are TGTGCTAGTGGCCACAAGAGGACAGGGGGCTCCGGGGAGCTGTTTTTT. Its protein is CASGHKRTGGSGELFF.

The rearrangement links TRBV4-1 to TRBJ2-1, with 14 bases fitting TRBD2. Trimming at V came to 3 bases and at J to 8 bases, leaving 3 bases not matched to a gene. CDR3 size: 15 residues. The germline V gene has CDR1 MGHRA and CDR2 YSYEKL. DNA of the CDR3: TGCGCCAGCAGCCAGGGACTAGCGGGAGAGTATGAGCAGTTCTTC. Protein sequence: CASSQGLAGEYEQFF.

The chain carries TRBV5-5 and TRBJ1-2, with D tentatively TRBD1 (6 bases). Trimming shortened V by 1 base and J by 6 bases, and 13 bases separated the two germline ends. This CDR3 region has 14 residues. Germline-derived CDR1 and CDR2 are SGHKS and YYEKEE (reference sequence). CDR3 residues: CASSLSGVENGYTF. The CDR3 region has the DNA TGTGCCAGCAGCTTGTCAGGGGTCGAAAATGGCTACACCTTC. Variable domain in full (rest from reference TRBV5-5 and TRBJ1-2): DAGVTQSPTHLIKTRGQQVTLRCSPISGHKSVSWYQQVLGQGPQFIFQYYEKEERGRGNFPDRFSARQFPNYSSELNVNALLLGDSALYLCASSLSGVENGYTFGSGTRLTVV.

The gene calls are TRBV7-3 and TRBJ2-3; 7 positions match TRBD2. Losses at the gene ends were 4 bases for V and 9 bases for J; bases not matched to a gene: 7. Germline CDR1 SGHTA, CDR2 FQGTGA. There are 13 residues in the CDR3. The CDR3: CASSSSGGGTQYF. The DNA for the CDR3 is TGTGCCAGCAGCTCCAGCGGCGGGGGAACGCAGTATTTT.

The J gene is TRBJ2-3, the V gene TRBV21-1; TRBD2, the table's D call, lacks a check against the DNA. TRBV21-1 is noted as a pseudogene. This CDR3 is built from 18 residues. CDR3 in DNA: TGTGCCAGCAGCGCCTCGCCGGGGGGGATTTCTAGCACAGATACGCAGTATTTT. Encoded protein: CASSASPGGISSTDTQYF.

A note on this clone: Additional DNA sequences in this sample encode the identical CDR3. The CDR3 is CASSTGGGGYGYTF. In DNA form, the CDR3 reads TGTGCCAGTTCGACAGGGGGCGGCGGCTATGGCTACACCTTC. V gene TRBV19 combines with J gene TRBJ1-2; 10 nucleotides align to TRBD1. The CDR3 contains 14 residues. Unmatched junction bases numbered 7, after V lost 8 bases and J lost 4 bases. The germline gives CDR1 LNHDA, CDR2 SQIVND (reference sequence).

This chain joins TRBV4-2 and TRBJ2-7; D perhaps matches TRBD2 (6 bases). The germline V gene encodes CDR1 LGHNA and CDR2 YNFKEQ. The ends were cut back, 4 bases at V and 2 bases at J, with 12 bases in the middle. The CDR3 is made up of 14 amino acids. CDR3 sequence: CASSPHWEAYEQYF. The DNA for the CDR3 is TGTGCCAGCAGCCCTCACTGGGAGGCCTACGAGCAGTACTTC.

The count of this clone is one. This chain uses TRBV29-1 with TRBJ1-2; D is ambiguous. Germline values: CDR1 SQVTM, CDR2 ANQGSEA. With 3 bases removed from V and 6 bases from J, the gap between germline ends came to 11 bases. The CDR3 has 12 amino acids. CDR3: CSVDFGLDGYTF. In DNA form, the CDR3 reads TGCAGCGTTGATTTCGGACTGGATGGCTACACCTTC.

The chain recombines TRBV5-1 with TRBJ2-3; D might be TRBD1 (6 bases). V was pared by 5 bases and J by 0 bases, with 10 bases between. The germline V gene has CDR1 SGHRS and CDR2 YFSETQ. There are 14 residues in the CDR3. The CDR3 nucleotides are TGCGCCAGCAGTCGGGGACAAAGCACAGATACGCAGTATTTT. It translates to CASSRGQSTDTQYF.

The chain couples TRBV2 to TRBJ2-7, with D possibly matching TRBD2 (5 bases). CDR3 length: 14 amino acids. Between the trimmed V and J ends, which lost 7 bases and 2 bases, there was a span of 15 bases. Germline CDR1 is SNHLY and CDR2 is FYNNEI. CDR3 DNA: TGTGCCAGCATCCCGCCTGACGGGGCCTACGAGCAGTACTTC. It yields the protein CASIPPDGAYEQYF.

J is TRBJ2-3 and V is TRBV2; TRBD2 matches 9 bases. Trimming at V came to 2 bases and at J to 5 bases, leaving 5 bases not matched to a gene. Germline V gene sequence: CDR1 SNHLY, CDR2 FYNNEI. CDR3 length equals 15 residues. Written as DNA, the CDR3 is TGTGCCAGCAGTGAACTAGCGGGAAATGGAGATACGCAGTATTTT. This sequence encodes CASSELAGNGDTQYF.

A few counts support this clone. J is TRBJ1-4 and V is TRBV4-1; D is perhaps TRBD1 (6 bases). The CDR3 has 16 amino acids. V gave up 3 bases and J gave up 7 bases, with 18 bases separating them. Germline values: CDR1 MGHRA, CDR2 YSYEKL. The CDR3: CASSQRKGGFGEKLFF. In nucleotides, the CDR3 is TGCGCCAGCAGCCAGAGGAAAGGGGGTTTCGGTGAAAAACTGTTTTTT.

The rearrangement joins TRBV14 to TRBJ2-5; D may be TRBD1 (5 bases). TRBJ2-7 explains the end of the DNA better; the J call may be wrong. This CDR3 comprises 14 residues. Germline V lookup: CDR1 SGHDN, CDR2 FVKESK. The CDR3 spells CASSQGGTFDEQYF. CDR3 DNA sequence: TGTGCCAGCAGCCAAGGGGGCACCTTCGACGAGCAGTACTTC.

V and J are TRBV5-6 and TRBJ2-5; TRBD2 matches 10 bases. Trimming removed 1 base from V and 11 bases from J; junction bases left unmatched: 11. Germline loops: CDR1 SGHDT, CDR2 YYEEEE. The CDR3 length is 15 residues. The CDR3 is CASSLWLAGAGEQYF. In DNA, the CDR3 is TGTGCCAGCAGCTTGTGGCTAGCGGGGGCAGGGGAGCAGTACTTC.

The gene calls are TRBV4-1 and TRBJ1-2; TRBD1 is a possible D gene (5 bases). The V gene's germline CDR1 is MGHRA and CDR2 YSYEKL. CDR3 length equals 15 residues. The V end was cut by 0 bases, the J end by 5 bases, with 13 bases between. The CDR3 sequence is CASSQEGTGRYGYTF. Written as DNA, the CDR3 is TGCGCCAGCAGCCAAGAGGGCACAGGCCGTTATGGCTACACCTTC.

This rearrangement joins TRBV5-1 to TRBJ2-7, with TRBD2 identical over 9 bases. Looked up from germline, CDR1 is SGHRS and CDR2 is YFSETQ. The CDR3 contains 15 residues. Trimming took 0 bases from V and 7 from J; bases not matched to a gene: 8. CDR3 loop: CASSLGAGGPREQYF. CDR3 coding DNA: TGCGCCAGCAGCTTGGGCGCGGGGGGGCCTAGGGAGCAGTACTTC.

The chain employs TRBV6-5 and TRBJ2-5, with D hard to call. V shed 6 bases and J shed 0 bases, with 14 bases lying between them. The CDR3 length is 15 residues. CDR1 and CDR2 from the germline V gene are MNHEY and SVGAGI. The DNA for the CDR3 is TGTGCCAGCAGCCTAACCGAGCCCGACCAAGAGACCCAGTACTTC. Translating it yields CASSLTEPDQETQYF.

This clone was seen just once. This chain joins TRBV7-9 and TRBJ2-2; D gene unclear. CDR1 is SEHNR, CDR2 FQNEAQ, per germline (reference sequence). CDR3 length equals 15 residues. The V end lost 1 base, the J end lost 7 bases, and 13 bases lay between the germline ends. The CDR3 region is CASSLVSPGGGELFF. The CDR3 DNA sequence: TGTGCCAGCAGCTTAGTTTCCCCCGGTGGCGGGGAGCTGTTTTTT.

This chain's CDR3 is CASSEARTYEQYF. CDR3 in DNA: TGTGCCAGCAGTGAAGCGCGTACCTACGAGCAGTACTTC. The J gene is TRBJ2-7, the V gene TRBV6-1; no definite D call. This CDR3 comprises 13 residues. V lost 0 bases and J lost 2, with 5 bases in between. Per germline, CDR1 MNHNS and CDR2 SASEGT.

The rearrangement links TRBV10-3 to TRBJ1-3, with a tentative D call TRBD1 (6 bases). Germline V gives CDR1 ENHRY, CDR2 SYGVKD. Deletions cut 2 bases from V and 0 bases from J, with 11 bases between. The CDR3 has 16 amino acids. CDR3 sequence: CAISERGGSSGNTIYF. CDR3 sequence (DNA): TGTGCCATCAGTGAGAGGGGGGGGAGCTCTGGAAACACCATATATTTT.

This clone has only a few counts. This chain joins TRBV6-1 and TRBJ1-1, with D maybe TRBD1 (5 bases). CDR1 and CDR2 from the germline V gene are MNHNS and SASEGT. This CDR3 region has 15 residues. V shed 5 bases and J shed 0 bases, with 13 bases lying between them. CDR3 protein: CASSKDTPLNTEAFF. The DNA of the CDR3 is TGTGCCAGCAGTAAGGACACTCCTCTGAACACTGAAGCTTTCTTT.

Points on this clone: The identical CDR3 is also encoded by other nucleotide sequences in the sample. The V gene is TRBV9, the J gene TRBJ1-2; the D gene is possibly TRBD1 (6 bases). The germline CDR1 and CDR2 sequences are SGDLS and YYNGEE. The CDR3 runs to 15 residues. V was cut by 0 bases and J by 2 bases, with 11 bases left in between. The CDR3 protein is CASSVGGGSNYGYTF. The CDR3 nucleotides read TGTGCCAGCAGCGTAGGGGGGGGCTCGAACTATGGCTACACCTTC.